This section outlines one TCR beta chain sequence together with its context. Its antigen is not identified. The sample is drawn from a study of shared clonotypes between healthy human individuals. Study background: CD4 naive and CD4 memory each took three plates per donor, while CD8 naive took two and CD8 memory one. Notes on the study in general: Limitation of the genetic and exposure-history diversity represented came from the few donors.

The protocol was immunoSEQ multiplex PCR, while the TCRdb copy is restricted to in-frame clones and leaves out a portion. The sample has around 2.3 million clones, nearly 97% seen once. Germline V gene lookup returns CDR1 KGHSH and CDR2 LQKENI. V lost 6 bases and J 1 base, leaving 12 bases between the germline ends. CDR3 size: 14 residues. CD4+ cells were split into CD45RA+ naive and CD45RA-negative memory subsets. The chain combines TRBV18 with TRBJ1-1; D is perhaps TRBD1 (5 bases). The clonotype originates from a man in his late teens or twenties in good health. The sequenced sample was naive CD4+ T cells sorted from blood. Subset in this sample: CD45RA+ positively selected. This CDR3 reads CASSPGHENTEAFF. The DNA of the CDR3 is TGTGCCAGCTCCCCAGGACACGAGAACACTGAAGCTTTCTTT.